Reported below is one TCR beta chain. Data came from immunoSEQ multiplex PCR; TCRdb stores just in-frame clones and leaves some out. The sample includes approximately 180,000 clones, roughly 82% of them seen just once. The data are from a study of blood T cell repertoires in COVID-19. Study as a whole: Researchers got acute and convalescent COVID-19 samples from the United States, Italy and Spain.

Germline CDR1 is KGHDR and CDR2 is SFDVKD. This CDR3 has 14 residues. Trimming took off 9 bases at V and 3 bases at J, with 17 bases between the two ends. The TCR sequence derives from an older woman with acute or convalescent COVID-19. The chain combines TRBV24-1 with TRBJ2-7; tentative D call: TRBD2 (5 bases). The sample was peripheral blood. The CDR3 DNA reads as TGTGCCACCCCTCTACTAGACACAAACTACGAGCAGTACTTC. Encoded protein: CATPLLDTNYEQYF.